This T cell receptor beta chain was documented in a study of cytomegalovirus exposure and HLA in healthy donors. Study details: HLA-typed donors were the source of about 85 million unique TCRs, which an early data release held.

This clone was counted only a few times. This PCR relied on a set of 60 Vbeta primers and 13 Jbeta primers. This table comes from immunoSEQ multiplex PCR, and its TCRdb copy is limited to in-frame clones, with some not included. Of over 150,000 clones in the sample, about four fifths were seen once. CDR1 and CDR2 (germline): SEHNR, FQNEAQ (reference sequence). This CDR3 contains 14 residues. V lost 5 bases, J lost 4 bases, and 14 bases lay in between. The specimen sequenced was PBMCs. The TCR comes from a man between 18 and 35 years old in good health and CMV-seronegative. The rearrangement joins TRBV7-9 to TRBJ1-1, with D possibly matching TRBD1 (5 bases). The DNA of the CDR3 is TGTGCCAGCAGCGTATCCCAGGGAAGCACTGAAGCTTTCTTT. Its translation: CASSVSQGSTEAFF. Using reference TRBV7-9 and TRBJ1-1 for the parts outside the CDR3, the full variable domain is DTGVSQNPRHKITKRGQNVTFRCDPISEHNRLYWYRQTLGQGPEFLTYFQNEAQLEKSRLLSDRFSAERPKGSFSTLEIQRTEQGDSAMYLCASSVSQGSTEAFFGQGTRLTVV.